This section outlines one TCR beta chain sequence together with its context. This entry is derived from a study of cytomegalovirus exposure and HLA in healthy donors. Method: immunoSEQ multiplex PCR; TCRdb's copy keeps in-frame clones and lacks some. The table lists roughly 150,000 clones, roughly 86% of them singletons, with roughly 4.2% in the top ten. The V end lost 4 bases, the J end lost 1 base, and 14 bases lay between the germline ends. CDR3 length equals 16 residues. Germline values: CDR1 PRHDT, CDR2 FYEKMQ (reference sequence). Specimen: PBMCs. This chain joins TRBV13 and TRBJ2-1; weak D call: TRBD1 (5 bases). This sequence originates from a man between 18 and 29 years old in good health and CMV-seropositive. The CDR3 is CASSSAGAGSYNEQFF. CDR3 DNA sequence: TGTGCCAGCAGCTCCGCTGGGGCAGGGTCCTACAATGAGCAGTTCTTC.